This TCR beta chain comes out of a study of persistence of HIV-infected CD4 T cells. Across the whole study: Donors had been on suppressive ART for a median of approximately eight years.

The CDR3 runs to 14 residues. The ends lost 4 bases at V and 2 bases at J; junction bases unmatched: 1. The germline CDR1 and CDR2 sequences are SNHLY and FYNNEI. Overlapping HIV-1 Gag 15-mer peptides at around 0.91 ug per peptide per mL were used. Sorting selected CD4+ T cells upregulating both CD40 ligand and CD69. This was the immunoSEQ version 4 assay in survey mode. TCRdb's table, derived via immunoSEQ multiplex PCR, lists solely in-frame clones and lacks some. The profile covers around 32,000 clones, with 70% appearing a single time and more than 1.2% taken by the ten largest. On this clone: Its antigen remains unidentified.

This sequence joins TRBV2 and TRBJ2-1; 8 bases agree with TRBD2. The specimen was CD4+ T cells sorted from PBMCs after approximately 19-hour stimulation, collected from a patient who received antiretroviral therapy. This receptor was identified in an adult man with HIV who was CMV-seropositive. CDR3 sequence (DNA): TGTGCCAGCAGTGCGGGACTAGCCTACAATGAGCAGTTCTTC. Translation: CASSAGLAYNEQFF.